The 19 T cell receptor beta chains presented below share a single source sample, sequenced in a study of blood T cells in healthy people across ages. Combining a sample-barcoded 5' primer with a J-beta primer mix, a second PCR ran for roughly 6 to 12 cycles. One entry per CDR3 protein, called by TCRdb with MiXCR from the 5' RACE reads. The sample lists approximately 1,000,000 distinct CDR3 sequences, around two fifths seen once, with about an eighth in the top ten. The specimen sequenced was blood. The receptors originated from a young man in good health.

The gene calls are TRBV20-1 and TRBJ1-5; D is ambiguous. Trimming removed 1 base from V and 0 bases from J, with 13 bases in between. Germline V CDR1 and CDR2: DFQATT, SNEGSKA (reference sequence). There are 16 residues in the CDR3. The CDR3 region has the DNA TGCAGTGCTAGAGTAGCAGGAATACATAGCAATCAGCCCCAGCATTTT. Translating gives CSARVAGIHSNQPQHF.

The chain recombines TRBV11-2 with TRBJ2-4, with D unresolved. V lost 2 bases, J lost 13 bases, and 18 bases lay in between. CDR1 SGHAT and CDR2 FQNNGV come from the germline V gene. The CDR3 covers 14 residues. The CDR3 DNA sequence: TGTGCCAGCAGCTTAAGGTCCCAGCTCAATGAGCAGTACTTC. Its translation is CASSLRSQLNEQYF.

The sample holds many counts of this clonotype. This chain links TRBV27 with TRBJ2-1; 9 nucleotides line up with TRBD2. The CDR3 runs to 13 residues. Germline V gene lookup returns CDR1 MNHEY and CDR2 SMNVEV (reference sequence). J was trimmed by 4 bases and V by 10 bases; bases with no gene match: 5. The CDR3 coding sequence is TGTGCCACAGCAAGCGGGGGGTACAATGAGCAGTTCTTC. Translated: CATASGGYNEQFF.

This clonotype was counted only a few times. V gene TRBV4-3 combines with J gene TRBJ2-5; 8 positions agree with TRBD1. This CDR3 contains 16 residues. Germline V gene sequence: CDR1 LGHNA, CDR2 YSLEER. V dropped 3 bases and J dropped 11; count of bases not matched to a gene: 17. The CDR3 DNA follows: TGCGCCAGCAGCCATTTTCCGGGACAGGCCGACAATGAGCAGTACTTC. Its protein product is CASSHFPGQADNEQYF.

V gene TRBV3-1 combines with J gene TRBJ2-3; TRBD1 agrees at 8 bases. CDR3 length: 16 residues. CDR1 is LGHDT and CDR2 is YNNKEL in the germline V gene (reference sequence). After removal of 6 bases from V and 1 base from J, the junction contained 9 bases not matched to a gene. CDR3 sequence (DNA): TGTGCCAGCAGAAACGGACAGGGAACTGGCACAGATACGCAGTATTTT. Protein: CASRNGQGTGTDTQYF.

The gene calls are TRBV20-1 and TRBJ2-7; D ambiguous. The DNA end lines up better with TRBJ2-5; the J call may be wrong. CDR3 size: 13 residues. Germline CDR1 is DFQATT and CDR2 is SNEGSKA (reference sequence). This chain's CDR3 is CSARDPIPETQYF. CDR3 nucleotides: TGCAGTGCTAGAGATCCCATCCCAGAGACCCAGTACTTC.

This clonotype was found a few times. CDR3 protein: CASSFHYLNTEAFF. The CDR3, as DNA: TGTGCCAGCAGCTTCCATTACTTGAACACTGAAGCTTTCTTT. The chain combines TRBV5-5 with TRBJ1-1, with D unclear. V was cut by 2 bases and J by 0 bases, with 8 bases left in between. CDR3 length equals 14 residues. Germline CDR1 and CDR2: SGHKS and YYEKEE (reference sequence).

The chain is built from TRBV6-6 and TRBJ1-1, with 7 bases matching TRBD1. The V segment lost 6 bases and the J segment 7 bases; nucleotides outside the gene matches: 8. Germline CDR1 is MNHNY and CDR2 is SVGAGI (reference sequence). This CDR3 contains 13 residues. The CDR3 nucleotides are TGTGCCAGCAGCCAGGGGGACACCTATGAAGCTTTCTTT. Translated: CASSQGDTYEAFF.

The sample holds a few counts of this clonotype. V is TRBV20-1 and J is TRBJ1-1, with 9 positions matching TRBD1. The CDR3 covers 13 residues. Germline values: CDR1 DFQATT, CDR2 SNEGSKA (reference sequence). Trimming at V came to 3 bases and at J to 10 bases, leaving 9 bases not matched to a gene. The CDR3 sequence is CSASPGTGLGAFF. CDR3 in DNA: TGCAGTGCTAGCCCCGGGACAGGGTTAGGAGCTTTCTTT.

This clonotype showed up just a few times. The chain links TRBV2 to TRBJ1-2, with 7 nucleotides matching TRBD1. CDR1 and CDR2 (germline): SNHLY, FYNNEI. The CDR3 is 15 amino acids. V shed 7 bases and J 1 base; nucleotides not matched to a gene: 9. CDR3 loop: CASIPYRGLNYGYTF. DNA of the CDR3: TGTGCCAGCATCCCCTACAGGGGACTTAACTATGGCTACACCTTC. Full variable domain (outside the CDR3, taken from reference TRBV2 and TRBJ1-2): EPEVTQTPSHQVTQMGQEVILRCVPISNHLYFYWYRQILGQKVEFLVSFYNNEISEKSEIFDDQFSVERPDGSNFTLKIRSTKLEDSAMYFCASIPYRGLNYGYTFGSGTRLTVV.

The chain couples TRBV7-2 to TRBJ1-2; 7 nucleotides agree with TRBD1. The J segment lost 5 bases and the V segment lost 1 base, leaving 7 bases of the junction unmatched. Germline CDR1 SGHTA, CDR2 FQGNSA. The CDR3 loop spans 15 amino acids. The CDR3 is CASSLGQGQRYGYTF. DNA for the CDR3: TGTGCCAGCAGCTTAGGACAGGGCCAAAGATATGGCTACACCTTC.

The V and J genes are TRBV10-3 and TRBJ1-1; D gene uncertain. Germline-derived CDR1 and CDR2 are ENHRY and SYGVKD. Trimming took off 7 bases at V and 5 bases at J, with 14 bases between the two ends. This CDR3 has 13 amino acids. The CDR3 DNA is TGTGCCATCAAGGGTCCTGGAGGAACTGAAGCTTTCTTT. It encodes CAIKGPGGTEAFF.

This clonotype was seen at least ten times. This chain uses TRBV4-2 with TRBJ2-1, with D perhaps matching TRBD2 (5 bases). Trimming removed 0 bases at V and 6 bases at J, with 9 bases between. The CDR3 consists of 14 residues. The germline V gene encodes CDR1 LGHNA and CDR2 YNFKEQ. In DNA form, the CDR3 reads TGTGCCAGCAGCCAAGATCGCAGCGGCAATGAGCAGTTCTTC. Translated, it gives CASSQDRSGNEQFF.

The V and J genes are TRBV3-1 and TRBJ1-2; no definite D call. V lost 0 bases and J 7 bases, leaving 21 bases between the germline ends. The CDR3 spans 17 residues. CDR1 is LGHDT and CDR2 is YNNKEL in the germline V gene (reference sequence). CDR3 sequence (DNA): TGTGCCAGCAGCCAAGAACAAGTAAGGCTGGCAGGTGGTGGCTACACCTTC. Protein product: CASSQEQVRLAGGGYTF.

This clonotype was observed a handful of times. The genes are TRBV6-5 and TRBJ1-2; D unresolved. CDR3 length equals 13 residues. The germline V gene encodes CDR1 MNHEY and CDR2 SVGAGI. V lost 6 bases, J lost 2 bases, and 10 bases lay in between. The CDR3 region is CASRWTDNYGYTF. The DNA for the CDR3 is TGTGCCAGCAGGTGGACGGACAACTATGGCTACACCTTC.

This clonotype was picked up one time. This chain links TRBV7-6 with TRBJ1-1; perhaps TRBD1 as D (6 bases). Germline V gene sequence: CDR1 SGHVS, CDR2 FNYEAQ. CDR3 size: 14 residues. With 0 bases removed from V and 5 bases from J, the gap between germline ends came to 10 bases. This CDR3 is CASSLAQGMTEAFF. Written as DNA, the CDR3 is TGTGCCAGCAGCTTAGCCCAGGGGATGACTGAAGCTTTCTTT.

This chain connects TRBV4-3 to TRBJ1-2, with D unclear. The CDR3 covers 15 residues. V was shortened by 4 bases and J by 4 bases, with 16 bases between the two germline ends. Germline loops: CDR1 LGHNA, CDR2 YSLEER. For the CDR3, the DNA is TGCGCCAGCAGCCCGGGTATACGGGAGACCTATGGCTACACCTTC. It yields the protein CASSPGIRETYGYTF.

This clonotype turned up a few times. The chain employs TRBV27 and TRBJ2-5, with 7 bases fitting TRBD1. Germline loops: CDR1 MNHEY, CDR2 SMNVEV (reference sequence). This CDR3 has 17 residues. J was trimmed by 0 bases and V by 3 bases; bases with no gene match: 10. This CDR3 is CASSFLPPDRYQETQYF. The CDR3 DNA follows: TGTGCCAGCAGTTTCCTCCCCCCGGACAGGTACCAAGAGACCCAGTACTTC.

This sequence joins TRBV27 and TRBJ1-4; possible D gene TRBD1, 6 bases. Trimming left V 4 bases short and J 8 bases short, with 11 bases between. Germline V gene data show CDR1 as MNHEY and CDR2 as SMNVEV (reference sequence). The CDR3 is 13 amino acids. As DNA, the CDR3 is TGTGCCAGCAGTTCACAGGGAGGGGAAAAACTGTTTTTT. Its translation: CASSSQGGEKLFF.